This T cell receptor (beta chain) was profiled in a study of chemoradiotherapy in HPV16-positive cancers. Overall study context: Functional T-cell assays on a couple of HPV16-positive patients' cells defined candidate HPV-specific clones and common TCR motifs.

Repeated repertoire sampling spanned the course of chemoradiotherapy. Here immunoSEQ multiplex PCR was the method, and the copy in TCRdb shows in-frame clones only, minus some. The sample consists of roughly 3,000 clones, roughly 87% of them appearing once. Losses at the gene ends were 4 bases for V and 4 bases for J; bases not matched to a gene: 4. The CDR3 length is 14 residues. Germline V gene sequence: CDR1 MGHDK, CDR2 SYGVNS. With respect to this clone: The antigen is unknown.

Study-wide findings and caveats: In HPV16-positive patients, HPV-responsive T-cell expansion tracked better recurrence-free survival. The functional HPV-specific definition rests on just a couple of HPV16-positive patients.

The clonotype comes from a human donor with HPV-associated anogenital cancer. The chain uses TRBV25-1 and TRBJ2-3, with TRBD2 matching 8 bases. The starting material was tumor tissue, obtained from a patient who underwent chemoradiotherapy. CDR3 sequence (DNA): TGTGCCAGCAGTGGAGGAGCGGGGGCAGATACGCAGTATTTT. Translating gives CASSGGAGADTQYF.